This is a list of T cell receptor beta chains from one sample in a study of technical replicates of blood from several donors. Clones were read by immunoSEQ multiplex PCR, and TCRdb kept only the in-frame ones, dropping some. Here the sample spans approximately 70,000 clones, around 95% being singletons. Source material: T cells isolated from PBMCs. These receptor sequences come from a human donor in good health. Both conserved end residues are part of each CDR3. A D gene is named only where the DNA matches it firmly. Clone size is not always given. Where it is, it says once, few, many or a class for expanded clones.

CDR3nt: TGCGCCAGCAGTTCGACTAGAGATGAGCAGTTCTTC
CDR3aa: CASSSTRDEQFF
abundance: -
j_gene: TRBJ2-1
d_gene: -
v_gene: TRBV5-1

CDR3nt: TGTGCCAGCAGCTTAGGGCGGGGATTCGGGGGAAATGAGCAGTTCTTC
CDR3aa: CASSLGRGFGGNEQFF
abundance: once
j_gene: TRBJ2-1
d_gene: -
v_gene: TRBV11-2

CDR3nt: TGTGCCAGCAGAACCAGGGGGCGCGGTCCCGAGCAGTACTTC
CDR3aa: CASRTRGRGPEQYF
abundance: -
j_gene: TRBJ2-7
d_gene: TRBD1
v_gene: TRBV28

CDR3nt: TGTGCCAGCAGTGAAACGGTCCAAGAGACCCAGTACTTC
CDR3aa: CASSETVQETQYF
abundance: -
j_gene: TRBJ2-5
d_gene: -
v_gene: TRBV6-1

CDR3nt: TGCGCCAGCAGCTTCGCAGGGGACTATGGCTACACCTTC
CDR3aa: CASSFAGDYGYTF
abundance: once
j_gene: TRBJ1-2
d_gene: -
v_gene: TRBV5-1

CDR3nt: TGTGCCAGCAGTGAACTACTGCAGTTCTTC
CDR3aa: CASSELLQFF
abundance: -
j_gene: TRBJ2-1
d_gene: -
v_gene: TRBV2

CDR3nt: TGTGCCAGCAGTTTGGATGGAGTCAGCAGGGCGCATGAGCAGTTCTTC
CDR3aa: CASSLDGVSRAHEQFF
abundance: -
j_gene: TRBJ2-1
d_gene: -
v_gene: TRBV27

CDR3nt: TGTGCCAGCTCGAGAGGGCACAGCAAGAATTCACCCCTCCACTTT
CDR3aa: CASSRGHSKNSPLHF
abundance: few
j_gene: TRBJ1-6
d_gene: -
v_gene: TRBV6-5

CDR3nt: TGTGCCAGCCTAAACTTAGCGGACCACAATGAGCAGTTCTTC
CDR3aa: CASLNLADHNEQFF
abundance: -
j_gene: TRBJ2-1
d_gene: -
v_gene: TRBV7-9

CDR3nt: TGTGCCAGCAGCCGAAAGGACAGGGGAAATGAAAAACTGTTTTTT
CDR3aa: CASSRKDRGNEKLFF
abundance: once
j_gene: TRBJ1-4
d_gene: TRBD1
v_gene: TRBV7-9

CDR3nt: TGTGCCAGCACCGCTAGCGGGAGGGTCTACGAGCAGTACTTC
CDR3aa: CASTASGRVYEQYF
abundance: once
j_gene: TRBJ2-7
d_gene: TRBD2
v_gene: TRBV28

CDR3nt: TGTGCCAGTAGTATTTTATTAGGAGGGAATCAGCCCCAGCATTTT
CDR3aa: CASSILLGGNQPQHF
abundance: -
j_gene: TRBJ1-5
d_gene: -
v_gene: TRBV19

CDR3nt: TGTGCCAGCAGTGAGGGGCTGGGCTCTGGAAACACCATATATTTT
CDR3aa: CASSEGLGSGNTIYF
abundance: once
j_gene: TRBJ1-3
d_gene: -
v_gene: TRBV6-1

CDR3nt: TGTGCCACCAGCGATGGACAGGGCGCCAATCAGCCCCAGCATTTT
CDR3aa: CATSDGQGANQPQHF
abundance: -
j_gene: TRBJ1-5
d_gene: TRBD1
v_gene: TRBV15

CDR3nt: TGTGCCAGCTCAACGCAGGGGCCCCTCCACTTT
CDR3aa: CASSTQGPLHF
abundance: -
j_gene: TRBJ1-6
d_gene: -
v_gene: TRBV18

CDR3nt: TGTGCCAGCAGCCAGGGGACAGGGGGACAAAATGAGCAGTTCTTC
CDR3aa: CASSQGTGGQNEQFF
abundance: -
j_gene: TRBJ2-1
d_gene: TRBD1
v_gene: TRBV4-2

CDR3nt: TGTGCCAGCACCTCGCGTGGGCGTCAGCCCCAGCATTTT
CDR3aa: CASTSRGRQPQHF
abundance: -
j_gene: TRBJ1-5
d_gene: -
v_gene: TRBV6-6

CDR3nt: TGTGCCAGCAGCCAAGCCTCAGTGATCTACGGGGAGCAGTACTTC
CDR3aa: CASSQASVIYGEQYF
abundance: -
j_gene: TRBJ2-7
d_gene: -
v_gene: TRBV14

CDR3nt: TGTGCCAGCAGTTACTCGACAGGGGCGTCCTACGAGCAGTACTTC
CDR3aa: CASSYSTGASYEQYF
abundance: -
j_gene: TRBJ2-7
d_gene: TRBD1
v_gene: TRBV6-5

CDR3nt: TGTGCCAGCAGCTTAGGAGGGGACAGAGCCTACGAGCAGTACTTC
CDR3aa: CASSLGGDRAYEQYF
abundance: -
j_gene: TRBJ2-7
d_gene: TRBD1
v_gene: TRBV11-3

CDR3nt: TGCGCCAGCAGCCGAAGGGGGGGCGGGAGCTCCTACAATGAGCAGTTCTTC
CDR3aa: CASSRRGGGSSYNEQFF
abundance: -
j_gene: TRBJ2-1
d_gene: -
v_gene: TRBV4-1

CDR3nt: TGTGCCAGCAGACCATCGGGGCAGCCCCAGCATTTT
CDR3aa: CASRPSGQPQHF
abundance: -
j_gene: TRBJ1-5
d_gene: -
v_gene: TRBV6-1

CDR3nt: TGTGCCAGCAGCGTAGACTCGGCGGTCCTCTACGAGCAGTACTTC
CDR3aa: CASSVDSAVLYEQYF
abundance: -
j_gene: TRBJ2-7
d_gene: -
v_gene: TRBV9

CDR3nt: TGCGCCAGCAGCCAAGAAGGACAGGGTAATGAAAAACTGTTTTTT
CDR3aa: CASSQEGQGNEKLFF
abundance: -
j_gene: TRBJ1-4
d_gene: TRBD1
v_gene: TRBV4-1

CDR3nt: TGTGCCAGCAGTTTGGACACCTACGAGCAGTACTTC
CDR3aa: CASSLDTYEQYF
abundance: -
j_gene: TRBJ2-7
d_gene: -
v_gene: TRBV28

CDR3nt: TGCAGCGTTGCCCTACCAGGAGCGGGGCACTACGAGCAGTACTTC
CDR3aa: CSVALPGAGHYEQYF
abundance: -
j_gene: TRBJ2-7
d_gene: TRBD2
v_gene: TRBV29-1

CDR3nt: TGTGCCAGCTTTTCACTTAACTATGGCTACACCTTC
CDR3aa: CASFSLNYGYTF
abundance: once
j_gene: TRBJ1-2
d_gene: -
v_gene: TRBV6-1

CDR3nt: TGTGCCAGCAGTTTAGGGACAGGGAGAAACACCATATATTTT
CDR3aa: CASSLGTGRNTIYF
abundance: once
j_gene: TRBJ1-3
d_gene: TRBD1
v_gene: TRBV28

CDR3nt: TGCGCCAGCAGCTTAAGGCTAGGACAGGGGGAAGAGCAGTTCTTC
CDR3aa: CASSLRLGQGEEQFF
abundance: -
j_gene: TRBJ2-1
d_gene: TRBD1
v_gene: TRBV5-1

CDR3nt: TGTGCCAGCTCCAAGTTCGGGACAGGATTTTTGGGCTACACCTTC
CDR3aa: CASSKFGTGFLGYTF
abundance: once
j_gene: TRBJ1-2
d_gene: -
v_gene: TRBV21-1

CDR3nt: TGCGCCAGCAGCTTGGACCAGGGGTCTAACTATGGCTACACCTTC
CDR3aa: CASSLDQGSNYGYTF
abundance: -
j_gene: TRBJ1-2
d_gene: -
v_gene: TRBV5-1

CDR3nt: TGCAGCGTGACAGGGGGCCCCTACGAGCAGTACTTC
CDR3aa: CSVTGGPYEQYF
abundance: -
j_gene: TRBJ2-7
d_gene: TRBD1
v_gene: TRBV29-1

CDR3nt: TGCGCCAGCACCCCCACTTCAGGGGGCCCGGGTGTTGCCGGGGAGCTGTTTTTT
CDR3aa: CASTPTSGGPGVAGELFF
abundance: -
j_gene: TRBJ2-2
d_gene: TRBD1
v_gene: TRBV5-1

CDR3nt: TGTGCCAGCACCCCCCCTGGGGGGGCTTCCTACGAGCAGTACTTC
CDR3aa: CASTPPGGASYEQYF
abundance: -
j_gene: TRBJ2-7
d_gene: -
v_gene: TRBV13

CDR3nt: TGTGCCAGCAGACGACTAGCGGGAGGACTACTACAAGAGACCCAGTACTTC
CDR3aa: CASRRLAGGLLQETQYF
abundance: -
j_gene: TRBJ2-5
d_gene: TRBD2
v_gene: TRBV7-9

CDR3nt: TGTGCCAGCAGCTTTCTTGGTCAGGTCCTTAGTACCGGGGAGCTGTTTTTT
CDR3aa: CASSFLGQVLSTGELFF
abundance: -
j_gene: TRBJ2-2
d_gene: -
v_gene: TRBV7-2

CDR3nt: TGCGCCAGCAGCTTGGCTACTAGCGGCAACACCGGGGAGCTGTTTTTT
CDR3aa: CASSLATSGNTGELFF
abundance: -
j_gene: TRBJ2-2
d_gene: TRBD2
v_gene: TRBV5-1

CDR3nt: TGTGCCAGTAGTATAGCTCCGGGACAGCTCCACTATGGCTACACCTTC
CDR3aa: CASSIAPGQLHYGYTF
abundance: -
j_gene: TRBJ1-2
d_gene: TRBD1
v_gene: TRBV19

CDR3nt: TGTGCCAGCAGTGAGAGAGCGGTGATATCCCATGAGCAGTTCTTC
CDR3aa: CASSERAVISHEQFF
abundance: -
j_gene: TRBJ2-1
d_gene: -
v_gene: TRBV2

CDR3nt: TGCAGCGGTGTAAGCGGGAGGGGTGGGCCTGAGCAGTTCTTC
CDR3aa: CSGVSGRGGPEQFF
abundance: -
j_gene: TRBJ2-1
d_gene: TRBD2
v_gene: TRBV29-1